The clone carrying this T cell receptor (beta chain) was seen at least ten times. Antigen unknown. The sample's time point: sample taken at primary tumor resection. The donor population consisted of some 70 patients with untreated, early-stage non-small cell lung cancer. Unsorted whole RNA samples from tumor, nontumor lung or frozen PBMC were sequenced. TCRdb re-analysed the 5' RACE reads in MiXCR, keeping a single row per CDR3 protein. The repertoire holds about 48,000 distinct CDR3 sequences, with around 5.2% as singletons. The length of the CDR3 is 17 residues. Losses at the gene ends were 5 bases for V and 2 bases for J; bases not matched to a gene: 7. Germline V gene sequence: CDR1 SGHVS, CDR2 FQNEAQ. This entry is derived from a study of spatial heterogeneity in lung cancer. Study-wide results and caveats: Ubiquitous expanded tumor TCRs were seen in blood more at resection than at follow-up.

This TCR derives from a male donor with early-stage non-small cell lung cancer. The chain uses TRBV7-8 and TRBJ2-2, with 11 bases fitting TRBD2. The sample in question was PBMCs, obtained at surgery. The CDR3 DNA reads TGTGCCAGCAGCCCATTAGCGGGAGGGCCCAACACCGGGGAGCTGTTTTTT. Residues: CASSPLAGGPNTGELFF.